The sequence of this T cell receptor (beta chain) was determined in a study of lymphopenia after photon versus proton radiotherapy. Points from the study as a whole: After the lymphocyte nadir, photon-treated repertoires showed oligoclonal expansion, especially of CD8+ Temra cells. Better survival with proton therapy was suggested as possible, not demonstrated. Under photons, naive T cells and diversity fell while effector/memory populations rose. A bigger post-nadir fall in TCR diversity correlated inversely with survival time in deceased patients.

Turning to this clone: Its antigen remains unknown.

Libraries were prepared by immunoSEQ multiplex PCR; TCRdb keeps only in-frame clonotypes and omits some of them. The sample lists around 7,300 clones, about 92% occurring once. Per germline, CDR1 MNHEY and CDR2 SVGAGI. V was clipped by 3 bases and J by 8 bases, with 19 bases between them. CDR3 length: 15 residues. Sequencing used peripheral blood, obtained from a patient treated with photon-based radiotherapy. The J gene is TRBJ1-2, the V gene TRBV6-5; tentative D call: TRBD1 (5 bases). The TCR comes from a woman in her 50s with cholangiocarcinoma. The CDR3 bases are TGTGCCAGCAGTTATTTTGACAGTGGAATAGGGGGCTACACCTTC. It yields the protein CASSYFDSGIGGYTF.